The present TCR beta chain was sequenced within a study of T cells expressing NK-cell markers. On the study more broadly: Obtained from sorted CD3+CD56+NKG2C+, CD3+CD56+NKG2C- and CD3+CD56-NKG2C+ T cells were the TCR beta repertoires.

The study, taken as a whole, reports: Topping the CD3+CD56-NKG2C+ fraction as well were these clonotypes, in a few donors.

This CDR3 is built from 19 residues. Germline assignment: CDR1 DFQATT and CDR2 SNEGSKA (reference sequence). The TCR beta cDNA came from 5'RACE template switching with UMIs. TCRdb reanalyzed the 5' RACE reads and collapses them to one entry per CDR3 protein, without DNA. Its table records 500,000 to 700,000 distinct CDR3 sequences. Details on this clonotype: What it recognizes is unknown.

The chain couples TRBV20-1 to TRBJ2-7; as DNA is missing, the TRBD1 call by TCRdb cannot be tested. The TCR comes from a man between 18 and 35 years old in good health. Sequenced input: blood T cells: a sorted CD56 or NKG2C T cell subset, CD4+ or CD8+ T cells, or bulk PBMC T cells (not recorded which). Here the CDR3 reads CSARDTTGVLGVHPYEQYF.